This T cell receptor beta chain was found in a study of cytomegalovirus exposure and HLA in healthy donors. Unrecorded immune exposure was likely among donors, who were nominally healthy when sampled. Trimming removed 7 bases at V and 1 base at J, with 12 bases between. Germline V gives CDR1 SNHLY, CDR2 FYNNEI. This CDR3 has 14 amino acids. PCR amplification relied on 60 Vbeta primers (plus 13 Jbeta primers). Here immunoSEQ multiplex PCR was the method, and the copy in TCRdb shows in-frame clones only, minus some. This table holds about 55,000 clones, approximately 80% found once. About this clone itself: As yet, its antigen is unknown.

Whole-study findings and limits: Several of the most significant clusters were apparently associated with common viral pathogens in a later analysis.

The J gene is TRBJ2-3, the V gene TRBV2; no reliable D call. Input material: PBMCs. This receptor was obtained from a female donor in good health and CMV-seronegative. The chain's CDR3 is CASTTIGGTDTQYF. The CDR3 DNA reads as TGTGCCAGCACAACGATCGGAGGCACAGATACGCAGTATTTT.